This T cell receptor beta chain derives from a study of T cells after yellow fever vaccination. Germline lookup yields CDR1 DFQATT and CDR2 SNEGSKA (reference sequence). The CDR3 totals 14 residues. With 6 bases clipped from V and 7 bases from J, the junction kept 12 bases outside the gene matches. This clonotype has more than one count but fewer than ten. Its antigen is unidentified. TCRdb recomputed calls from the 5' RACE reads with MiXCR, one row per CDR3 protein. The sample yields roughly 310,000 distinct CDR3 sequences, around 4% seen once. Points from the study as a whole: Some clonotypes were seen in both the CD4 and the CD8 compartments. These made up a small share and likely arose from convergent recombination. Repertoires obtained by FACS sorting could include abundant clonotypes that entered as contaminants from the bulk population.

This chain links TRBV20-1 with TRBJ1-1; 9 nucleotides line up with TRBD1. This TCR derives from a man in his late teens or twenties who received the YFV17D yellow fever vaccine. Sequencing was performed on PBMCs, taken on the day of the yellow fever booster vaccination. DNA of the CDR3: TGCAGTGCCGAAGGACAGGGGACCTCGGGTGAAGCTTTCTTT. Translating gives CSAEGQGTSGEAFF.